This is a list of T cell receptor beta chains from one sample in a study of cytomegalovirus exposure and HLA in healthy donors. Sequencing was performed with immunoSEQ multiplex PCR; in TCRdb, only in-frame clones are kept and a portion is missing. The data contain about 130,000 clones, less than 85% of them seen just once; the ten biggest clones take up 2.5% to 3.5%. The material sequenced was PBMCs. These receptors all come from a male donor in good health and CMV-seronegative. Both conserved end residues are part of each CDR3. The D gene is left open where the match is weak. Expanded clones get a size class; other rows say once, few or many, or leave the size out.

D	size	J	V	CDR3	DNA
TRBD2	NA	TRBJ2-3	TRBV6-1	CASSASGTADTQYF	TGTGCCAGCAGTGCTAGCGGGACGGCAGATACGCAGTATTTT
TRBD1	NA	TRBJ2-7	TRBV2	CASSFDRGRSDEQYF	TGTGCCAGCAGTTTCGACAGGGGGAGGTCCGACGAGCAGTACTTC
NA	NA	TRBJ2-6	TRBV25-1	CASSDSGGANVLTF	TGTGCCAGCAGTGATTCCGGGGGGGCCAACGTCCTGACTTTC
TRBD1	NA	TRBJ2-6	TRBV7-9	CASSPRTGGGSGANGLTF	TGTGCCAGCAGCCCACGGACAGGGGGCGGCTCTGGGGCCAACGGCCTGACTTTC
NA	NA	TRBJ2-2	TRBV9	CASSISRVEGRNTGELFF	TGTGCCAGCAGCATCAGTCGGGTAGAAGGAAGGAACACCGGGGAGCTGTTTTTT
NA	NA	TRBJ2-7	TRBV5-1	CASSLVQGRGHEQYF	TGCGCCAGCAGCTTGGTTCAGGGAAGAGGCCACGAGCAGTACTTC
NA	NA	TRBJ2-2	TRBV30	CAWSVLSGPGELFF	TGTGCCTGGAGTGTACTTTCCGGTCCCGGGGAGCTGTTTTTT
NA	once	TRBJ1-2	TRBV2	CASRLWPRETGYTF	TGTGCCAGCCGCCTCTGGCCCAGGGAAACTGGCTACACCTTC
NA	NA	TRBJ2-7	TRBV11-2	CASSTRGLRGSYEQYF	TGTGCCAGCAGCACCCGGGGACTCCGGGGGAGCTACGAGCAGTACTTC
TRBD2	NA	TRBJ2-1	TRBV20-1	CSGLAKNEQFF	TGCAGTGGACTAGCGAAAAATGAGCAGTTCTTC
NA	few	TRBJ2-1	TRBV7-2	CASSLDYSRDNEQFF	TGTGCCAGCAGCCTGGACTATAGCCGAGACAATGAGCAGTTCTTC
TRBD1	NA	TRBJ1-5	TRBV10-1	CASMGTGGNQPQHF	TGCGCCAGCATGGGGACAGGGGGTAATCAGCCCCAGCATTTT
TRBD2	NA	TRBJ2-7	TRBV10-3	CAISSLAGGIYEQYF	TGTGCCATCAGTTCCCTAGCGGGGGGGATCTACGAGCAGTACTTC
TRBD1	few	TRBJ1-1	TRBV19	CASSKAGTGTEAFF	TGTGCCAGTAGTAAAGCCGGGACAGGGACTGAAGCTTTCTTT
TRBD1	NA	TRBJ1-6	TRBV5-1	CASSLAGQGAYNSPLHF	TGCGCCAGCAGCTTGGCCGGCCAGGGGGCCTATAATTCACCCCTCCACTTT
NA	NA	TRBJ2-1	TRBV10-3	CAISESGGPGNEQFF	TGTGCCATCAGTGAGTCCGGGGGACCCGGAAATGAGCAGTTCTTC
TRBD1	few	TRBJ1-2	TRBV11-2	CASSTYGQEKYGYTF	TGTGCCAGCAGCACCTATGGACAGGAAAAATATGGCTACACCTTC
TRBD1	NA	TRBJ1-2	TRBV9	CASSLEARGLKYGYTF	TGTGCCAGCAGCCTCGAAGCTAGGGGGCTCAAGTATGGCTACACCTTC
NA	NA	TRBJ2-5	TRBV6-6	CASSYFGRGETQYF	TGTGCCAGCAGTTACTTTGGCAGGGGCGAGACCCAGTACTTC
NA	NA	TRBJ2-3	TRBV27	CASRPDRRADTQYF	TGTGCCAGCAGACCTGACAGGCGGGCAGATACGCAGTATTTT
NA	NA	TRBJ1-1	TRBV30	CAWMPRGTEAFF	TGTGCCTGGATGCCGAGGGGGACTGAAGCTTTCTTT
NA	NA	TRBJ2-5	TRBV9	CASSPLGGLTQETQYF	TGTGCCAGCAGCCCCCTAGGGGGACTAACTCAAGAGACCCAGTACTTC
TRBD1	NA	TRBJ1-4	TRBV5-6	CASSLVGQANEKLFF	TGTGCCAGCAGCTTGGTAGGACAGGCTAATGAAAAACTGTTTTTT
TRBD2	NA	TRBJ2-7	TRBV28	CASSPAGGYEQYF	TGTGCCAGCAGTCCCGCCGGGGGGTACGAGCAGTACTTC
TRBD1	NA	TRBJ1-6	TRBV28	CASSPQTGWNSPLHF	TGTGCCAGCAGCCCCCAGACAGGGTGGAATTCACCCCTCCACTTT
NA	few	TRBJ1-2	TRBV7-8	CASSQDRIYGYTF	TGTGCCAGCAGTCAGGACAGAATCTATGGCTACACCTTC
TRBD1	once	TRBJ1-6	TRBV4-2	CASSQRQGSHNSPLHF	TGTGCCAGCAGCCAGAGACAGGGTTCCCATAATTCACCCCTCCACTTT
NA	NA	TRBJ2-5	TRBV5-1	CASSLGARVETQYF	TGCGCCAGCAGCTTGGGGGCCCGCGTAGAGACCCAGTACTTC
NA	few	TRBJ1-1	TRBV5-1	CASSLGQYTEAFF	TGCGCCAGCAGCTTGGGACAGTACACTGAAGCTTTCTTT
NA	NA	TRBJ1-5	TRBV19	CASTIIQGGGNQPQHF	TGTGCCAGTACTATAATTCAGGGTGGTGGCAATCAGCCCCAGCATTTT
NA	NA	TRBJ1-2	TRBV7-2	CASSLGLTDYGYTF	TGTGCCAGCAGCTTGGGACTGACGGACTATGGCTACACCTTC
TRBD1	NA	TRBJ1-5	TRBV2	CASSATFNRGWGNQPQHF	TGTGCCAGCAGTGCGACTTTTAACAGGGGATGGGGCAATCAGCCCCAGCATTTT
TRBD2	NA	TRBJ2-7	TRBV7-9	CASSSGGEQGYEQYF	TGTGCCAGCAGCTCCGGGGGGGAACAGGGCTACGAGCAGTACTTC
NA	NA	TRBJ2-7	TRBV6-5	CASSYSTGGEQYF	TGTGCCAGCAGTTACTCGACCGGGGGCGAGCAGTACTTC
TRBD1	NA	TRBJ2-7	TRBV27	CATWGTESYEQYF	TGTGCCACCTGGGGGACAGAGTCCTACGAGCAGTACTTC
TRBD1	few	TRBJ1-4	TRBV29-1	CSVRQGAQPYEKLFF	TGCAGCGTACGACAGGGGGCCCAGCCCTATGAAAAACTGTTTTTT
NA	once	TRBJ2-1	TRBV6-6	CASSYSLNEQFF	TGTGCCAGCAGTTACTCCCTCAATGAGCAGTTCTTC
NA	NA	TRBJ1-1	TRBV5-4	CASSFGGEGNTEAFF	TGTGCCAGCAGCTTCGGGGGGGAAGGGAACACTGAAGCTTTCTTT
NA	NA	TRBJ2-1	TRBV21-1	CASSRSGKQFF	TGTGCCAGCAGCCGGTCGGGTAAGCAGTTCTTC
NA	NA	TRBJ2-3	TRBV25-1	CASSELGADTQYF	TGTGCCAGCAGTGAATTAGGGGCAGATACGCAGTATTTT
NA	NA	TRBJ2-3	TRBV25-1	CASSERGFSTDTQYF	TGTGCCAGCAGTGAGAGGGGGTTTAGCACAGATACGCAGTATTTT
TRBD2	NA	TRBJ2-1	TRBV15	CATSFGTSGGYNEQFF	TGTGCCACCAGCTTTGGGACTAGCGGGGGTTACAATGAGCAGTTCTTC
NA	once	TRBJ1-4	TRBV19	CASSTHDRPATNEKLFF	TGTGCCAGTAGTACCCATGACAGGCCCGCAACTAATGAAAAACTGTTTTTT
TRBD1	once	TRBJ1-5	TRBV6-6	CASSQQGSNQPQHF	TGTGCCAGCAGTCAACAGGGGTCGAATCAGCCCCAGCATTTT
NA	NA	TRBJ2-5	TRBV30	CAWSFGGNQETQYF	TGTGCCTGGAGTTTTGGCGGGAACCAAGAGACCCAGTACTTC
TRBD1	NA	TRBJ1-1	TRBV6-6	CASSYWTGDTEAFF	TGTGCCAGCAGTTACTGGACAGGGGACACTGAAGCTTTCTTT
NA	NA	TRBJ1-2	TRBV10-1	CASRPGFQGGGGYGYTF	TGCGCCAGCAGACCCGGCTTTCAGGGAGGGGGAGGATATGGCTACACCTTC